This is a list of T cell receptor beta chains from one sample in a study of T cells expressing NK-cell markers. TCRdb re-called the 5' RACE reads, yielding one record per CDR3 amino acid sequence without DNA. This table holds approximately 380,000 distinct CDR3 sequences. Specimen: blood T cells: a sorted CD56 or NKG2C T cell subset, CD4+ or CD8+ T cells, or bulk PBMC T cells (not recorded which). All receptors derive from a man aged 18-69 years in good health. Both conserved end residues are part of each CDR3.

J | V | CDR3
TRBJ2-1 | TRBV20-1 | CSARDGKGAVNEQFF
TRBJ2-3 | TRBV18 | CASSPGAPGTSTDTQYF
TRBJ1-1 | TRBV2 | CASSPRDVGEAFF
TRBJ2-7 | TRBV6-1 | CASSEAGALSYEQYF
TRBJ2-7 | TRBV6-2/TRBV6-3 | CASRSTGGPQHEQYF
TRBJ1-6 | TRBV19 | CASSLRTGDNSPLHF
TRBJ1-5 | TRBV6-1 | CASSLNSFHGGRRNQPQHF
TRBJ2-1 | TRBV11-1 | CASSSALDSYNEQFF
TRBJ2-3 | TRBV6-5 | CASSFTRSGFPDTQYF
TRBJ2-3 | TRBV20-1 | CSASPSASDTQYF
TRBJ2-5 | TRBV7-6 | CASSLVTAGGLETQYF
TRBJ1-3 | TRBV6-5 | CASSNHQGLRGNTIYF
TRBJ2-1 | TRBV7-2 | CASSLVLVPYNEQFF
TRBJ2-7 | TRBV19 | CASSIEGWSSYEQYF
TRBJ1-2 | TRBV7-9 | CASSFGTGVGYTF
TRBJ2-1 | TRBV2 | CASRLLERGALF
TRBJ2-2 | TRBV18 | CASSQKFGELFF
TRBJ1-2 | TRBV10-3 | CAISEWDRETNYGYTF
TRBJ2-7 | TRBV20-1 | CSASGGGQGQYEQYF
TRBJ2-7 | TRBV10-3 | CAISKPGTGYEQYF
TRBJ1-5 | TRBV6-5 | CASSSGQGHNQPQHF
TRBJ2-2 | TRBV12-3/TRBV12-4 | CATVRRIANTGELFF
TRBJ2-7 | TRBV7-9 | CASSLAPGGHEQYF
TRBJ1-2 | TRBV5-1 | CASSPLNRGTVYGYTF
TRBJ2-7 | TRBV20-1 | CSARDPTRGPSYEQYF
TRBJ1-3 | TRBV3-1 | CASRASGNTIYF
TRBJ2-1 | TRBV5-1 | CASSFPGQGGEQFF
TRBJ2-3 | TRBV15 | CATSRGNSGSFTDTQYF
TRBJ1-1 | TRBV12-3/TRBV12-4 | CASSSLRQKNTEAFF
TRBJ2-5 | TRBV29-1 | CSSMNRGQTQYF
TRBJ1-5 | TRBV20-1 | CSASGEGFYSNQPQHF
TRBJ1-1 | TRBV5-1 | CASSHGGPETTEAFF